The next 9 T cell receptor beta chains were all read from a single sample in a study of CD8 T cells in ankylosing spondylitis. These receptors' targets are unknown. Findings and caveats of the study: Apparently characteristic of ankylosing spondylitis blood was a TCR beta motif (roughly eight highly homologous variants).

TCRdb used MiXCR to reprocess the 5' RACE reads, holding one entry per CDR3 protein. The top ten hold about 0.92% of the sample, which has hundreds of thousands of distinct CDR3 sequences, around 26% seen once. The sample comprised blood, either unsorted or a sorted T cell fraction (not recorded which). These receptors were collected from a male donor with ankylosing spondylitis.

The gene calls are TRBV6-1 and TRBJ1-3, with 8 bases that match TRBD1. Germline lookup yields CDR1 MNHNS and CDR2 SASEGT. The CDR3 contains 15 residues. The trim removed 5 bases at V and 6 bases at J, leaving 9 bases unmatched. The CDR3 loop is CASSQNRGSANTIYF. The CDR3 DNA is TGTGCCAGCAGTCAGAACAGGGGGTCGGCAAACACCATATATTTT.

The CDR3 nucleotides read TGTGCCAGCAGCGTAGTCGGTAGCGGAACCTACAATGAGCAGTTCTTC. Its translation: CASSVVGSGTYNEQFF. The gene calls are TRBV9 and TRBJ2-1, with D tentatively TRBD2 (6 bases). Between the trimmed V and J ends, which lost 0 bases and 2 bases, there was a span of 12 bases. The V gene's germline CDR1 is SGDLS and CDR2 YYNGEE. This CDR3 has 16 residues.

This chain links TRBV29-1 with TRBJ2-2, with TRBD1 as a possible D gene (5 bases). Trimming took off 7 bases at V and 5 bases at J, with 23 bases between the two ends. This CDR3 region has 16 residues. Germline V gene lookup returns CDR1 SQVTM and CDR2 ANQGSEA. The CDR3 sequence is CSARAHGARTTGELFF. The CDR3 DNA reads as TGCAGCGCGCGAGCGCATGGGGCCCGAACGACCGGGGAGCTGTTTTTT.

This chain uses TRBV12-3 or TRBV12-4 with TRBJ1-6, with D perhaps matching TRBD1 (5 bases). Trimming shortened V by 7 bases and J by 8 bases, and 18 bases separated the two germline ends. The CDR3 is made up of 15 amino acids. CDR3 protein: CASTKGAGQDSPLHF. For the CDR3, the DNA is TGTGCCAGCACCAAAGGAGCAGGGCAGGATTCACCCCTCCACTTT.

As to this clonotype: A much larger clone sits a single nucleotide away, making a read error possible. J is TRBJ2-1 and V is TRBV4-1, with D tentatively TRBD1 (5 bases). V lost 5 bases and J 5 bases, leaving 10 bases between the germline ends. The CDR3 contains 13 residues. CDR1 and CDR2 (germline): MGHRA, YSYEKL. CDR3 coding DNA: TGCGCCAGCAGCTTGGACAACAACAATGAGCAGTTCTTC. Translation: CASSLDNNNEQFF.

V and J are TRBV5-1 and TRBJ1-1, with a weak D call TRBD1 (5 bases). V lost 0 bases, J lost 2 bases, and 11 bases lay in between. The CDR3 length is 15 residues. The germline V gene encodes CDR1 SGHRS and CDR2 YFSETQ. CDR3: CASSLGQQGNTEAFF. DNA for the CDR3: TGCGCCAGCAGCTTGGGACAGCAAGGAAACACTGAAGCTTTCTTT.

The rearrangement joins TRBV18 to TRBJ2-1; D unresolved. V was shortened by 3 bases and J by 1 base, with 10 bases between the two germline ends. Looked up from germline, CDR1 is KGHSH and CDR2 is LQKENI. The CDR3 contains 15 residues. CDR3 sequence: CASSPDHFSYNEQFF. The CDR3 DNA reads TGTGCCAGCTCACCCGACCATTTTTCCTACAATGAGCAGTTCTTC. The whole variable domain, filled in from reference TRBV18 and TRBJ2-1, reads NAGVMQNPRHLVRRRGQEARLRCSPMKGHSHVYWYRQLPEEGLKFMVYLQKENIIDESGMPKERFSAEFPKEGPSILRIQQVVRGDSAAYFCASSPDHFSYNEQFFGPGTRLTVL.

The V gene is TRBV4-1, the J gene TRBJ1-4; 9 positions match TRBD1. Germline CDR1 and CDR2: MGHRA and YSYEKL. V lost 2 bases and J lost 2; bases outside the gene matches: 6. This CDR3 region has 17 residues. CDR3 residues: CASSQRDRVSTNEKLFF. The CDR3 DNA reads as TGCGCCAGCAGCCAACGGGACAGGGTCTCCACTAATGAAAAACTGTTTTTT.

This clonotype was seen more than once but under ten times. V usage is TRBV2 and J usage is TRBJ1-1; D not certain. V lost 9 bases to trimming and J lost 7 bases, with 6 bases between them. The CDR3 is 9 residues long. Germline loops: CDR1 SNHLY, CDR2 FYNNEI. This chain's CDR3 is CARGREAFF. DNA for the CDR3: TGTGCCAGAGGGCGTGAAGCTTTCTTT.